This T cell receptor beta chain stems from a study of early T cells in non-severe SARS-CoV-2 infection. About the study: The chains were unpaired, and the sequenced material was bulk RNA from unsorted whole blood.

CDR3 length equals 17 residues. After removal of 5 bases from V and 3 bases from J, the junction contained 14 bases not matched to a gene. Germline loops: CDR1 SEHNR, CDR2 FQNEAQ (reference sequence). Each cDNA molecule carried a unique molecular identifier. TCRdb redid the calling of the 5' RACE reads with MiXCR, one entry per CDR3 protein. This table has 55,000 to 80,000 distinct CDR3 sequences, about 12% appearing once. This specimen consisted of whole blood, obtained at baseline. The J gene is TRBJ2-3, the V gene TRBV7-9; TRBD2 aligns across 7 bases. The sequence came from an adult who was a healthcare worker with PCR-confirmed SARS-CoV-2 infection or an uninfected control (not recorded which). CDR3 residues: CASSPPGGGGGTDTQYF. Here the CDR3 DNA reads TGTGCCAGCAGCCCCCCGGGCGGCGGGGGTGGTACAGATACGCAGTATTTT.